These 5 T cell receptor beta chains originate from one sample sequenced in a study of blood T cell repertoires in COVID-19. Here immunoSEQ multiplex PCR was the method, and the copy in TCRdb shows in-frame clones only, minus some. The sample lists approximately 490,000 clones; around 87% were seen once. The material sequenced was PBMCs or T cells enriched from blood (not recorded which). Every receptor here comes from a woman younger than 35 who had recovered from COVID-19.

The rearrangement joins TRBV30 to TRBJ1-2, with 7 bases aligning to TRBD1. This CDR3 comprises 13 residues. The V gene's germline CDR1 is GTSNPN and CDR2 SVGIG (reference sequence). Trimming removed 2 bases from V and 3 bases from J; junction bases left unmatched: 3. The CDR3 here is CAWSNQGDYGYTF. As DNA, the CDR3 is TGTGCCTGGAGTAATCAGGGGGACTATGGCTACACCTTC.

The chain carries TRBV7-8 and TRBJ1-1; D possibly corresponds to TRBD1 (6 bases). V was pared by 4 bases and J by 2 bases, with 17 bases between. In germline, CDR1 is SGHVS, CDR2 FQNEAQ. The CDR3 extends over 16 amino acids. CDR3 sequence: CASSSGGRVLNTEAFF. Here the CDR3 DNA reads TGTGCCAGCAGCTCGGGGGGGCGCGTCCTTAACACTGAAGCTTTCTTT.

The V call is TRBV6-5, the J call TRBJ1-6, with a weak D call TRBD1 (6 bases). The CDR3 has 15 amino acids. Trimming left V 3 bases short and J 7 bases short, with 13 bases between. Germline values: CDR1 MNHEY, CDR2 SVGAGI. The CDR3 region has the DNA TGTGCCAGCAGTTATGCAGGGGTTTACAATTCACCCCTCCACTTT. Translating it yields CASSYAGVYNSPLHF.

This clone appeared once. The chain couples TRBV28 to TRBJ1-4, with 8 positions matching TRBD1. The CDR3 sequence is 18 residues long. CDR1 and CDR2 (germline): MDHEN, SYDVKM. V shed 6 bases and J 0 bases; nucleotides not matched to a gene: 12. CDR3 DNA sequence: TGTGCCAGCAGCCCCCAGGGGACAGGCGTCCCAACTAATGAAAAACTGTTTTTT. This encodes CASSPQGTGVPTNEKLFF.

Points on this clone: This sample includes further DNA sequences coding for the same CDR3. The J gene is TRBJ2-5, the V gene TRBV5-1; weak D call: TRBD2 (5 bases). In germline, CDR1 is SGHRS, CDR2 YFSETQ. The CDR3 runs to 13 residues. Deletions cut 2 bases from V and 2 bases from J, with 7 bases between. CDR3 protein: CASSLGRQETQYF. In DNA, the CDR3 is TGCGCCAGCAGCTTAGGGAGACAAGAGACCCAGTACTTC.